This T cell receptor (beta chain) was observed in a study of patients and donors after allogeneic stem cell transplantation. This clonotype was counted many times. TCRdb ran MiXCR on the RT-PCR reads and lists one entry per CDR3 protein. The sample records about 960,000 distinct CDR3 sequences, roughly 17% being singletons. V lost 4 bases, J lost 1 base, and 8 bases lay in between. Germline loops: CDR1 SGHTS, CDR2 YDEGEE. This CDR3 is built from 14 residues. The chain recombines TRBV5-8 with TRBJ2-2, with a tentative D call TRBD1 (5 bases). Sequencing was performed on blood, either unsorted or a sorted T cell fraction (not recorded which). The TCR was taken from a human donor who was either an allogeneic HSCT recipient or a stem cell or donor lymphocyte infusion donor (not recorded which). It is not recorded whose cells these are; they may come from a transplant donor. The CDR3 here is CASSQGWNTGELFF. As DNA, the CDR3 is TGTGCCAGCAGCCAGGGTTGGAACACCGGGGAGCTGTTTTTT.